The TCR beta chain under discussion was sequenced for a study of blood T cells in healthy people across ages. V lost 3 bases, J lost 10 bases, and 19 bases stayed unmatched. CDR3 length: 16 amino acids. Germline values: CDR1 DFQATT, CDR2 SNEGSKA (reference sequence). A second roughly 6 to 12 cycle PCR used barcoded and J-beta primers. A tag from a template-switch adaptor with 12 random nucleotides marked each cDNA molecule. TCRdb reprocessed the 5' RACE reads with MiXCR, giving one entry per CDR3 protein. The sample gives about 670,000 distinct CDR3 sequences, around 38% of which show up once; approximately 31% is in the top ten. About this clonotype: What it binds is not known.

Peripheral blood, approximately 10 milliliters per donor, was collected. Study-level points and caveats: Naive and antigen-experienced cells were not separated, limiting conclusive comparison. Age showed a roughly linear inverse relationship with TCR beta diversity per million T cells.

The chain carries TRBV20-1 and TRBJ2-7; 9 bases are a match to TRBD2. The TCR originated in a man older than 75 in good health. Sequencing was carried out using blood. The CDR3 nucleotides are TGCAGTGCTAGGCCCGGGACTAGCCCCGTAAGAGAGACTCAGTACTTC. Translation: CSARPGTSPVRETQYF.